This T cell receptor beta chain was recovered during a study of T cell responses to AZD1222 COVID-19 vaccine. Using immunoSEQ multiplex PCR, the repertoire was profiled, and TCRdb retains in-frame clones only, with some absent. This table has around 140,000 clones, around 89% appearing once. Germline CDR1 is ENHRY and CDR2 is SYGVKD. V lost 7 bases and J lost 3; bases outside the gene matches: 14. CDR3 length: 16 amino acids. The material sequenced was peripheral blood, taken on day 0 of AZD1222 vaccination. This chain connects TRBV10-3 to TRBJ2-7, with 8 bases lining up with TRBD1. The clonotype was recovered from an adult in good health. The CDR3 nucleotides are TGTGCCATCACAGACCCCACAGGGGGTCGATTCTACGAGCAGTACTTC. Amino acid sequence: CAITDPTGGRFYEQYF.